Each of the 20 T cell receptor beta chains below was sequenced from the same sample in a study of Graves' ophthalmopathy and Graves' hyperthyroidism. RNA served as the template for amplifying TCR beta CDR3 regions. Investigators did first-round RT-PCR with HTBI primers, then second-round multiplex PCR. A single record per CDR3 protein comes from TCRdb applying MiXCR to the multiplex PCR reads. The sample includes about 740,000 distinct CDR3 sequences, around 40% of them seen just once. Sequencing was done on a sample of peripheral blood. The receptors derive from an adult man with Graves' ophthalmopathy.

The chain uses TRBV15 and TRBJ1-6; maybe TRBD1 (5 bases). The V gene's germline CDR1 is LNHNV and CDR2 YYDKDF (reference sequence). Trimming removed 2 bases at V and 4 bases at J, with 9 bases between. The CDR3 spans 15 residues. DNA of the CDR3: TGTGCCACCAGCAGACCTGGACATTATAATTCACCCCTCCACTTT. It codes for CATSRPGHYNSPLHF. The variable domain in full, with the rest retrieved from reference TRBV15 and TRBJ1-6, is DAMVIQNPRYQVTQFGKPVTLSCSQTLNHNVMYWYQQKSSQAPKLLFHYYDKDFNNEADTPDNFQSRRPNTSFCFLDIRSPGLGDTAMYLCATSRPGHYNSPLHFGNGTRLTVT.

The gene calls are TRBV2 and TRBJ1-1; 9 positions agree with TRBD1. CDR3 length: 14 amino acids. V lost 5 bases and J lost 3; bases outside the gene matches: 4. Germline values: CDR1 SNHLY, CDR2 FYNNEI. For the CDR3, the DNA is TGTGCCAGCAGTCTACAGGGGGCCTACACTGAAGCTTTCTTT. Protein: CASSLQGAYTEAFF. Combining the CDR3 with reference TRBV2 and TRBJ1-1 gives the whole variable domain EPEVTQTPSHQVTQMGQEVILRCVPISNHLYFYWYRQILGQKVEFLVSFYNNEISEKSEIFDDQFSVERPDGSNFTLKIRSTKLEDSAMYFCASSLQGAYTEAFFGQGTRLTVV.

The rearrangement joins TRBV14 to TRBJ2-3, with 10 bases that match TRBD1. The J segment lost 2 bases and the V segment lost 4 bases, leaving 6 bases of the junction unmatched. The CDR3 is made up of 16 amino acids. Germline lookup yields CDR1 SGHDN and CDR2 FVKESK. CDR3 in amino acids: CASSPRTGGTTDTQYF. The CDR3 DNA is TGTGCCAGCAGCCCCCGGACAGGGGGGACCACAGATACGCAGTATTTT.

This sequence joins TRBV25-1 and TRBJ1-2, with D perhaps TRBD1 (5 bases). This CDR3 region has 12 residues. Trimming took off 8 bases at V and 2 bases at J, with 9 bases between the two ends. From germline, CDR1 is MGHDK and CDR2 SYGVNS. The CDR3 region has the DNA TGTGCCAGCTACCAGGGAAACTATGGCTACACCTTC. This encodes CASYQGNYGYTF.

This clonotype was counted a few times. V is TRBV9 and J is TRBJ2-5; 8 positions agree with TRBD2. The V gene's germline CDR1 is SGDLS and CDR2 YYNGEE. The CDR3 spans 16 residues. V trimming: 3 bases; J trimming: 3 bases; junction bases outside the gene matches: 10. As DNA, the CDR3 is TGTGCCAGCAGCGCGGGGGGGGGACTTGCTAAAGAGACCCAGTACTTC. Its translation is CASSAGGGLAKETQYF.

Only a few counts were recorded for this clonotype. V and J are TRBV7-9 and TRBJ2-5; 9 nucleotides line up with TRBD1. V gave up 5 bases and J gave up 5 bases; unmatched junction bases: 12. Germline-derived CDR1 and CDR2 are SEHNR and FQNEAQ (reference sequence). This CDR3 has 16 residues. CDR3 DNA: TGTGCCAGCAGCCAAGGGAACAGGGGGCGCGGGGAGACCCAGTACTTC. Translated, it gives CASSQGNRGRGETQYF. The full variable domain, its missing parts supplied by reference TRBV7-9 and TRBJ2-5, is DTGVSQNPRHKITKRGQNVTFRCDPISEHNRLYWYRQTLGQGPEFLTYFQNEAQLEKSRLLSDRFSAERPKGSFSTLEIQRTEQGDSAMYLCASSQGNRGRGETQYFGPGTRLLVL.

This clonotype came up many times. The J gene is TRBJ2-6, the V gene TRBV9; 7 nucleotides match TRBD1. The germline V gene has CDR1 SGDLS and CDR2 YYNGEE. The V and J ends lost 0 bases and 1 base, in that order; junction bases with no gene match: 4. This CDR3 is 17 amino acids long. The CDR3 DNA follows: TGTGCCAGCAGCGTAGTGACAGGGAGTTCTGGGGCCAACGTCCTGACTTTC. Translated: CASSVVTGSSGANVLTF.

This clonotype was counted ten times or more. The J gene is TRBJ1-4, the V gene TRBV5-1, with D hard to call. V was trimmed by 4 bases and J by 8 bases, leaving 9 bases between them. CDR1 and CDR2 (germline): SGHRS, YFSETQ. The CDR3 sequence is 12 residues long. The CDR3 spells CASSGPEEKLFF. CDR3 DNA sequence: TGCGCCAGCAGCGGACCTGAGGAAAAACTGTTTTTT.

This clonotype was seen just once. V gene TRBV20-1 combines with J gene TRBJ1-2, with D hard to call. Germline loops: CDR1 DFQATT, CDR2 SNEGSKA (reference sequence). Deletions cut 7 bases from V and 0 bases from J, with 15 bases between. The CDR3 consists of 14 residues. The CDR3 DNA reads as TGCAGTGGACTAGCGGAGACAACTAACTATGGCTACACCTTC. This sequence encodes CSGLAETTNYGYTF.

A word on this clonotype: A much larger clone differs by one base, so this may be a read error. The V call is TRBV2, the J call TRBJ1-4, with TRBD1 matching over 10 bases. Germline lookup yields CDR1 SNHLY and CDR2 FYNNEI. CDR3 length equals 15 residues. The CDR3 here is CASSQETGGDEELFF. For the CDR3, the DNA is TGTGCCAGCAGCCAGGAGACAGGGGGCGATGAAGAACTGTTTTTT.

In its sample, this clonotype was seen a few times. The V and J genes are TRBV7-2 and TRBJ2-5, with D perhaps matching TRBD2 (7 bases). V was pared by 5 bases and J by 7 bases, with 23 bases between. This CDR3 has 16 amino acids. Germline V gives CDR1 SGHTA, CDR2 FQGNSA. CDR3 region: CASSLEGGPASATQYF. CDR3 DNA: TGTGCCAGCAGCCTCGAGGGGGGGCCTGCTTCAGCGACCCAGTACTTC.

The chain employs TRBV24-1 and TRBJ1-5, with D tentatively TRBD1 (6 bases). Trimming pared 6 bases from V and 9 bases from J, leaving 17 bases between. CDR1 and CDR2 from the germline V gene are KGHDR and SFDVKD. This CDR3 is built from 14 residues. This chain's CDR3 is CATSSHETGWPQHF. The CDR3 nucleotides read TGTGCCACCAGTAGCCACGAGACAGGTTGGCCCCAGCATTTT.

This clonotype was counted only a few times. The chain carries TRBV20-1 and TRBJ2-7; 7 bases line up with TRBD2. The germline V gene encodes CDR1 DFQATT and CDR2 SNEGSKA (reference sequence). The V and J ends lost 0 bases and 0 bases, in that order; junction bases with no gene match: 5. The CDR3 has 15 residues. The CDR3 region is CSARDLGGSSYEQYF. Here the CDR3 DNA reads TGCAGTGCTAGAGATCTGGGCGGGAGCTCCTACGAGCAGTACTTC.

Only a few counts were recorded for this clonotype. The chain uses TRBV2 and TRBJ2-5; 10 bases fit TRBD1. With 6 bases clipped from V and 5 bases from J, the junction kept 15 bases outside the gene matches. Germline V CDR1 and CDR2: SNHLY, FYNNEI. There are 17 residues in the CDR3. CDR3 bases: TGTGCCAGCAGCCCTCATACCACCGGGACAGGGGTTGAGACCCAGTACTTC. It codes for CASSPHTTGTGVETQYF.

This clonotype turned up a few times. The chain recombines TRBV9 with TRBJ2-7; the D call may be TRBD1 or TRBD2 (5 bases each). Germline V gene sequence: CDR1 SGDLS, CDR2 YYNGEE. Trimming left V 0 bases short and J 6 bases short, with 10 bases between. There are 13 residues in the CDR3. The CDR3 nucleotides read TGTGCCAGCAGCGTAGATCCAGGGAGCGAGCAGTACTTC. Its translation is CASSVDPGSEQYF.

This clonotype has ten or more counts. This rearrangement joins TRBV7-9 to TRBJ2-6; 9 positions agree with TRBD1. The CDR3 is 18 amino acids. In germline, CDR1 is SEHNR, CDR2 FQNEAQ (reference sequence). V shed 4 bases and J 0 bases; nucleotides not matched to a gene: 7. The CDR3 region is CASSSSGQGGSGANVLTF. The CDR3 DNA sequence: TGTGCCAGCAGCTCGTCGGGACAGGGAGGCTCTGGGGCCAACGTCCTGACTTTC.

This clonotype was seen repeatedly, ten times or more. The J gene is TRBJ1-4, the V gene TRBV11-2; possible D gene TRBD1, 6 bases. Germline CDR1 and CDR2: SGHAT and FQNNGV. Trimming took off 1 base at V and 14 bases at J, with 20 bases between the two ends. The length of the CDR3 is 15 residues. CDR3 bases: TGTGCCAGCAGCTTAGTCGGCGGACAGAGGGAGAGGCTGTTTTTT. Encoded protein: CASSLVGGQRERLFF.

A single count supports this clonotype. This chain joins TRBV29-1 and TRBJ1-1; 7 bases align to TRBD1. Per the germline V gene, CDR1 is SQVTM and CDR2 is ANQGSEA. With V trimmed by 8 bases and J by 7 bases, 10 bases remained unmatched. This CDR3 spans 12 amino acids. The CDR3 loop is CSLGAGQYEAFF. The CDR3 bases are TGCAGCTTGGGTGCGGGACAGTATGAAGCTTTCTTT.

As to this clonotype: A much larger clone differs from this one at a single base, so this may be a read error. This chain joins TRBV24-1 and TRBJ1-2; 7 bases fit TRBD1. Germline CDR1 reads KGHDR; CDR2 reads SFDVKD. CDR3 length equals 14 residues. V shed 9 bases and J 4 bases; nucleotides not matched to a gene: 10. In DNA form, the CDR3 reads TGTGCCACCGGGGACAGAACAACGAGCTATGGCTACACCTTC. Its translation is CATGDRTTSYGYTF.

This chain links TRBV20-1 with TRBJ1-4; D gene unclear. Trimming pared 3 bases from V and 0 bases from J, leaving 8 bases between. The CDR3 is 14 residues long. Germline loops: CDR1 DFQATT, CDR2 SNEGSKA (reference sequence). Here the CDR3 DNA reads TGCAGTGCTAGTAGGTTGGCAACTAATGAAAAACTGTTTTTT. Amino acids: CSASRLATNEKLFF.